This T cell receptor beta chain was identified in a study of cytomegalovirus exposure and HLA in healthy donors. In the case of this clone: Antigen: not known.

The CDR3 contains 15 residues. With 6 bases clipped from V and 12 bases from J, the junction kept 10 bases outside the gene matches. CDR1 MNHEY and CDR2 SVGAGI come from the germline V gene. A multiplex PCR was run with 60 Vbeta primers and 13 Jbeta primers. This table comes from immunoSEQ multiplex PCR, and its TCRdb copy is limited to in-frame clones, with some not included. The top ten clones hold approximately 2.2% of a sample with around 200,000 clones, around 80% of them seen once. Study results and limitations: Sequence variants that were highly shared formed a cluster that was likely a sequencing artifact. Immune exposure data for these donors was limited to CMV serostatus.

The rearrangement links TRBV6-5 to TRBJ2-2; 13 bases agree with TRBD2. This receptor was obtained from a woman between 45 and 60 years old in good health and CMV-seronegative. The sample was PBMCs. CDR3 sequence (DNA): TGTGCCAGCAGGGGACTAGCGGGACCCCCCGCGAAGCTGTTTTTT. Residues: CASRGLAGPPAKLFF.